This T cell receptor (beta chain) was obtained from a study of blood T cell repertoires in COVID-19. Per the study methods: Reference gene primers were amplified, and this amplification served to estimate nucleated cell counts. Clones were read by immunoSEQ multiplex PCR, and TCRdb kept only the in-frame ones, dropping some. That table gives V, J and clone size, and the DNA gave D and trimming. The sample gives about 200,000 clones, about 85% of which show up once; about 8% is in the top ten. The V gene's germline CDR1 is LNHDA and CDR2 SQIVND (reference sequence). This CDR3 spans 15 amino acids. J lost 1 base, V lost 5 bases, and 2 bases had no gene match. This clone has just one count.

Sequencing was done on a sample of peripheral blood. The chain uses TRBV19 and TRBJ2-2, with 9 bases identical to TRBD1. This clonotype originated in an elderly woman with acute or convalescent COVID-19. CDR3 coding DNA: TGTGCCAGTAGTCCGGGACAGGGGAACACCGGGGAGCTGTTTTTT. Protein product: CASSPGQGNTGELFF.